The sequence of this TCR beta chain was determined in a study of long-term antiretroviral therapy in people with HIV. Relative to its sample, this clone is medium-sized. Its antigen remains unidentified. CDR1 is LNHDA and CDR2 is SQIVND in the germline V gene (reference sequence). This CDR3 region has 13 residues. V lost 1 base and J lost 4, with 7 bases in between. Study-wide points: Gathering of blood took place between 2004 and 2017, possibly under older ART regimens. Clones that had undergone expansion before ART prevailed in the repertoire throughout all time points.

It was version v3.0 of the immunoSEQ assay that was run at survey level. Produced via immunoSEQ multiplex PCR; TCRdb's table is partial and in-frame only. Of roughly 20,000 clones listed, more than 75% are singletons. The V and J genes are TRBV19 and TRBJ1-1; D unclear. Source: unsorted PBMCs, taken 0.5 years after starting antiretroviral therapy. This receptor was obtained from a middle-aged man with HIV. The CDR3: CASSIGPGTEAFF. The CDR3 DNA sequence: TGTGCCAGTAGTATAGGCCCGGGCACTGAAGCTTTCTTT. Full variable domain (missing parts from reference TRBV19 and TRBJ1-1): DGGITQSPKYLFRKEGQNVTLSCEQNLNHDAMYWYRQDPGQGLRLIYYSQIVNDFQKGDIAEGYSVSREKKESFPLTVTSAQKNPTAFYLCASSIGPGTEAFFGQGTRLTVV.